This record looks at one TCR beta chain sequence and its context. This sample stems from a study of blood T cell repertoires in COVID-19. At the level of the study: There were acute and convalescent COVID-19 samples, and they came from the United States, Italy and Spain.

All recovered Cohort 3 donors got two negative PCRs, got clearance, or saw symptom resolution. Per germline, CDR1 MNHEY and CDR2 SMNVEV (reference sequence). There are 13 residues in the CDR3. After removal of 6 bases from V and 2 bases from J, the junction contained 2 bases not matched to a gene. Original analysis: Nucleated cell counts were estimated from reference gene primer amplification. Clones were read by immunoSEQ multiplex PCR, and TCRdb kept only the in-frame ones, dropping some. From that table come the V and J calls and clone size; the DNA was used to work out D and trimming. The data hold 250,000 or so clones, with around 90% observed a single time.

The receptor was isolated from a woman in her forties or fifties who had recovered from COVID-19. The genes are TRBV27 and TRBJ2-7; TRBD1 agrees at 9 bases. The sample comprised PBMCs or T cells enriched from blood (not recorded which). CDR3 loop: CASSRDRAYEQYF. The DNA for the CDR3 is TGTGCCAGCAGCAGGGACAGGGCCTACGAGCAGTACTTC.